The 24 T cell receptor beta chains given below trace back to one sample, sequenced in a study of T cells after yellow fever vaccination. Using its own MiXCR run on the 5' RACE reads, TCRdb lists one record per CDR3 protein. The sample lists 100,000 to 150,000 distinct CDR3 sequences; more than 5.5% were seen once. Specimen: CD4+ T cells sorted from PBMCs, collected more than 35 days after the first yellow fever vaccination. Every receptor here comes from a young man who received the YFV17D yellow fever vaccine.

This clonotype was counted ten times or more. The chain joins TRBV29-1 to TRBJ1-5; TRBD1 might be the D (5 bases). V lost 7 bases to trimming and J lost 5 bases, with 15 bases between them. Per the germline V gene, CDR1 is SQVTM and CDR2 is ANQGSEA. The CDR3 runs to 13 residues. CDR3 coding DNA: TGCAGCGCTACCCTCGGGGGAGATCAGCCCCAGCATTTT. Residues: CSATLGGDQPQHF.

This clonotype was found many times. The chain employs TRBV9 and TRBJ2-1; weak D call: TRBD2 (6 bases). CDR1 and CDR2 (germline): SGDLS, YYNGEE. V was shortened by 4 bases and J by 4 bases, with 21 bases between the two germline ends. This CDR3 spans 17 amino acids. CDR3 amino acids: CASSTRLAGRMYNEQFF. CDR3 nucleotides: TGTGCCAGCAGCACGAGACTGGCGGGACGAATGTACAATGAGCAGTTCTTC.

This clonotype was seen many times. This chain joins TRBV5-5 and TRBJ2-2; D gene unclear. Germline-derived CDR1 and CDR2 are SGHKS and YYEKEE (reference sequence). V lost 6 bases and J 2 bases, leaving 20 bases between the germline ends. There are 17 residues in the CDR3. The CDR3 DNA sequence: TGTGCCAGCACCCGGGCCCCGGCCGCCGTAAACACCGGGGAGCTGTTTTTT. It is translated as CASTRAPAAVNTGELFF.

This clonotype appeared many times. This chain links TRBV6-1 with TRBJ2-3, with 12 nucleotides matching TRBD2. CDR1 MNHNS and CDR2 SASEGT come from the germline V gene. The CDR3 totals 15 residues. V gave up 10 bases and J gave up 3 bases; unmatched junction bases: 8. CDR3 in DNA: TGTGCCACTCTAGCGGGGGGGCCGGGGACAGATACGCAGTATTTT. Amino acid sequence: CATLAGGPGTDTQYF.

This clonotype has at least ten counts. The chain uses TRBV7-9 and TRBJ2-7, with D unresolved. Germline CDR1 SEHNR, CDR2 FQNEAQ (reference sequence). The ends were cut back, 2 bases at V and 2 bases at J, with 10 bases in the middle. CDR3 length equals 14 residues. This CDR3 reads CASSLTDSTYEQYF. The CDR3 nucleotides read TGTGCCAGCAGCTTAACCGATTCTACCTACGAGCAGTACTTC.

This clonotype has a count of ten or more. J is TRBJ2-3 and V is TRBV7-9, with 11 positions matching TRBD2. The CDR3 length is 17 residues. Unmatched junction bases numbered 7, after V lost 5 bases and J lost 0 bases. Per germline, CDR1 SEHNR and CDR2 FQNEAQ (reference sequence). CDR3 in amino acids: CASSPTSGGISTDTQYF. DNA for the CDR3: TGTGCCAGCAGCCCCACTAGCGGGGGCATTAGCACAGATACGCAGTATTTT.

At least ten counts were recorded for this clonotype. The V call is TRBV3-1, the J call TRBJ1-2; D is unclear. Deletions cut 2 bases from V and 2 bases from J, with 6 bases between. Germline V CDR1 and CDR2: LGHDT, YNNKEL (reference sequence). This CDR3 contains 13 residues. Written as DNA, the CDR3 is TGTGCCAGCAGCCAACGGAAGAACTATGGCTACACCTTC. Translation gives CASSQRKNYGYTF. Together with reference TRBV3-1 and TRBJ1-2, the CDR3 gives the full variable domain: DTAVSQTPKYLVTQMGNDKSIKCEQNLGHDTMYWYKQDSKKFLKIMFSYNNKELIINETVPNRFSPKSPDKAHLNLHINSLELGDSAVYFCASSQRKNYGYTFGSGTRLTVV.

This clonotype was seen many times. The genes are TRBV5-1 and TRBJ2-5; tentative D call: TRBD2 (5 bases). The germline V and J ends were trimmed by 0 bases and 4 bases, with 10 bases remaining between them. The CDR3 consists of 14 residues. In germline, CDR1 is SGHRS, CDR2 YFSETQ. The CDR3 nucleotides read TGCGCCAGCAGCTTGGCCCCAGCGGTAGAGACCCAGTACTTC. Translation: CASSLAPAVETQYF. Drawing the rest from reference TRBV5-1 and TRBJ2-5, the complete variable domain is KAGVTQTPRYLIKTRGQQVTLSCSPISGHRSVSWYQQTPGQGLQFLFEYFSETQRNKGNFPGRFSGRQFSNSRSEMNVSTLELGDSALYLCASSLAPAVETQYFGPGTRLLVL.

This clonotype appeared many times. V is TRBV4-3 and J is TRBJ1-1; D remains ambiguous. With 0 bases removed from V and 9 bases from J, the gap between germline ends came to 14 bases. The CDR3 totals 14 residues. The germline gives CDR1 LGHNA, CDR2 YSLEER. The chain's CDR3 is CASSQESWATQAFF. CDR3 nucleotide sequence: TGCGCCAGCAGCCAAGAATCTTGGGCAACCCAAGCTTTCTTT.

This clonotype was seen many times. CDR3 sequence: CASSPRGDTQYF. The CDR3 coding sequence is TGTGCCAGCAGCCCCCGCGGGGATACGCAGTATTTT. The chain has TRBV12-3 or TRBV12-4 and TRBJ2-3, with D perhaps TRBD2 (5 bases). CDR3 length: 12 residues. Trimming cost V 6 bases and J 6 bases, with 10 bases left between them.

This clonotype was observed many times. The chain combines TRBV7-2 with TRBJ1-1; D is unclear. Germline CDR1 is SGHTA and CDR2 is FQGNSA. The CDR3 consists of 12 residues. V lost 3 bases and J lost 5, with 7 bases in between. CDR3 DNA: TGTGCCAGCAGCTTGCGAGAGACTGAAGCTTTCTTT. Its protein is CASSLRETEAFF.

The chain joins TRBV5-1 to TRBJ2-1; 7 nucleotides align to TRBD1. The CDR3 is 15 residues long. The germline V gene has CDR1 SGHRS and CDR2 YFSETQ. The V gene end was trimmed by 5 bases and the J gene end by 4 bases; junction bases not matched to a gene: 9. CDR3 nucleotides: TGCGCCAGCAGGCTGCAGGGACAGCCGTACAATGAGCAGTTCTTC. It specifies CASRLQGQPYNEQFF. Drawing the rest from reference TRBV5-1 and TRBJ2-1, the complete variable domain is KAGVTQTPRYLIKTRGQQVTLSCSPISGHRSVSWYQQTPGQGLQFLFEYFSETQRNKGNFPGRFSGRQFSNSRSEMNVSTLELGDSALYLCASRLQGQPYNEQFFGPGTRLTVL.

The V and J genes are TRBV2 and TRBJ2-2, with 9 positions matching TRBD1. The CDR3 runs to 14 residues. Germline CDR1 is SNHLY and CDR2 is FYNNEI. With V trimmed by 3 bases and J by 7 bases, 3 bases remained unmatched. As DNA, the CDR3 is TGTGCCAGCAGTGAGACAGGGGGAAGCGGGGAGCTGTTTTTT. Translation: CASSETGGSGELFF.

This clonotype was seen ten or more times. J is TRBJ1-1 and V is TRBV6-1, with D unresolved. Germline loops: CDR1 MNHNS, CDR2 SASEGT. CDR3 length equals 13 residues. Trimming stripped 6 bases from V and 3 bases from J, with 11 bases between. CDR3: CASSQTRDTEAFF. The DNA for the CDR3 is TGTGCCAGCAGCCAGACTCGAGACACTGAAGCTTTCTTT.

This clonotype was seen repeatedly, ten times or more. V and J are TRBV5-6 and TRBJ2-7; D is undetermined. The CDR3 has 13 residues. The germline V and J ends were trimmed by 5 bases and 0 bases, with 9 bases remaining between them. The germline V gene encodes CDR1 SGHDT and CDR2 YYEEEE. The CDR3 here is CASSRADSYEQYV. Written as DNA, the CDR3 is TGTGCCAGCAGTCGCGCGGACTCCTACGAGCAGTACGTC.

The CDR3 DNA reads TGTGCCAGTAGTCGACAGGGGGTTACCGGGGAGCTGTTTTTT. Protein product: CASSRQGVTGELFF. The chain joins TRBV19 to TRBJ2-2; 9 positions agree with TRBD1. This CDR3 region has 14 residues. After removal of 5 bases from V and 5 bases from J, the junction contained 3 bases not matched to a gene. The germline CDR1 and CDR2 sequences are LNHDA and SQIVND (reference sequence).

The CDR3 DNA sequence: TGTGCCAGCCGATTGGGGGATACGCAGTATTTT. Its protein product is CASRLGDTQYF. This chain joins TRBV27 and TRBJ2-3; D remains ambiguous. The germline gives CDR1 MNHEY, CDR2 SMNVEV (reference sequence). This CDR3 has 11 amino acids. V was shortened by 8 bases and J by 6 bases, with 9 bases between the two germline ends.

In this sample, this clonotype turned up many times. In DNA form, the CDR3 reads TGTGCCAGCAGCTTAGAAGGGAGGACAGGGGTCTATGGCTACACCTTC. Its translation is CASSLEGRTGVYGYTF. V usage is TRBV7-9 and J usage is TRBJ1-2, with 9 bases identical to TRBD1. The V gene's germline CDR1 is SEHNR and CDR2 FQNEAQ (reference sequence). After removal of 1 base from V and 4 bases from J, the junction contained 7 bases not matched to a gene. The length of the CDR3 is 16 residues.

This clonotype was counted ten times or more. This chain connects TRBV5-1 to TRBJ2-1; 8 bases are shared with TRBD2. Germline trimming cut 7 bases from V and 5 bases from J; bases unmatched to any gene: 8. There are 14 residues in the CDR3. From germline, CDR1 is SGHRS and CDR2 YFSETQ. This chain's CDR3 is CASGGGLGNNEQFF. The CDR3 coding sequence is TGCGCCAGCGGCGGGGGGCTAGGAAACAATGAGCAGTTCTTC.

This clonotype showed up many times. The CDR3 loop reads CASSVAGRTDTQYF. The CDR3 DNA follows: TGTGCCAGCAGCGTAGCGGGGCGCACAGATACGCAGTATTTT. The rearrangement uses TRBV9 and TRBJ2-3; D possibly uses TRBD1 or TRBD2 (5 bases each). The CDR3 totals 14 residues. Trimming cost V 0 bases and J 1 base, with 6 bases left between them. The germline V gene has CDR1 SGDLS and CDR2 YYNGEE.

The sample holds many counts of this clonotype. DNA of the CDR3: TGTGCCAGCAGCGCCGCGACCGGGTTTTCGCAGTATTTT. Residues: CASSAATGFSQYF. This sequence joins TRBV7-3 and TRBJ2-3; no firm D call. V was pared by 5 bases and J by 10 bases, with 16 bases between. The CDR3 totals 13 residues. Germline V CDR1 and CDR2: SGHTA, FQGTGA.

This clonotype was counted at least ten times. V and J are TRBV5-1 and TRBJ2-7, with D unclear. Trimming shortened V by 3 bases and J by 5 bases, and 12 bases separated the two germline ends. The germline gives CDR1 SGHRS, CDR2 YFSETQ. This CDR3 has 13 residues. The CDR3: CASSWQRPDEQYF. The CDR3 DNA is TGCGCCAGCAGCTGGCAACGGCCGGACGAGCAGTACTTC. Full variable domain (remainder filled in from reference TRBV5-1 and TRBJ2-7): KAGVTQTPRYLIKTRGQQVTLSCSPISGHRSVSWYQQTPGQGLQFLFEYFSETQRNKGNFPGRFSGRQFSNSRSEMNVSTLELGDSALYLCASSWQRPDEQYFGPGTRLTVT.

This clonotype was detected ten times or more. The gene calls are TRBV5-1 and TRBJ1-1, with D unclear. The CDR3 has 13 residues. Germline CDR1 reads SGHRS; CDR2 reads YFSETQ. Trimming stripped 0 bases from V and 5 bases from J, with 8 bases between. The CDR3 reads CASSLEFDTEAFF. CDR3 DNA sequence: TGCGCCAGCAGCTTGGAGTTCGATACTGAAGCTTTCTTT.

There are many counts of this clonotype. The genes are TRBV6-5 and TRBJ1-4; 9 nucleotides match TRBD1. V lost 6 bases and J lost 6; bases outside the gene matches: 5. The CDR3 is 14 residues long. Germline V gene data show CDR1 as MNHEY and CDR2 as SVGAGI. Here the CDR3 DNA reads TGTGCCAGCAGCCACCGGGACAGGGATGAAAAACTGTTTTTT. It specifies CASSHRDRDEKLFF.